Only a few counts were recorded for the clone carrying this TCR beta chain. The entry originates in a study of PD-1 blockade in classical Hodgkin lymphoma. Every one of the patients relapsed after autologous stem cell transplantation (brentuximab vedotin exposure was variable). Repertoires were generated with immunoSEQ multiplex PCR, while TCRdb's copy carries only in-frame clones and drops some. The data contain about 43,000 clones, approximately 72% of them singletons. The sequenced sample was peripheral blood mononuclear cells (PBMCs), obtained before the second cycle of nivolumab. This TCR was recovered from a human donor with classical Hodgkin lymphoma.

The CDR3 loop is CASSPGRGRNTIYF. In DNA, the CDR3 is TGCGCCAGCAGTCCAGGCAGGGGGAGGAACACCATATATTTT. The genes are TRBV23-1 and TRBJ1-3; 7 bases are shared with TRBD1. TRBV23-1 is marked as an open reading frame, function uncertain. Trimming removed 4 bases from V and 7 bases from J; junction bases left unmatched: 7. The CDR3 runs to 14 residues.